These 5 T cell receptor beta chains came from one sample sequenced in a study of blood T cell repertoires in COVID-19. The protocol was immunoSEQ multiplex PCR, while the TCRdb copy is restricted to in-frame clones and leaves out a portion. Of about 480,000 clones in the sample, more than 70% were seen once. Specimen: peripheral blood. The receptors shown here come from a woman aged 50 to 60 with COVID-19, enrolled during active disease.

The chain's CDR3 is CASTRTSGAMENEQFF. CDR3 nucleotide sequence: TGTGCCAGCACTCGGACTAGCGGGGCCATGGAAAATGAGCAGTTCTTC. The chain uses TRBV27 and TRBJ2-1, with 12 bases matching TRBD2. V lost 7 bases, J lost 7 bases, and 11 bases stayed unmatched. This CDR3 is 16 amino acids long. Germline V gene sequence: CDR1 MNHEY, CDR2 SMNVEV (reference sequence).

The chain is built from TRBV19 and TRBJ2-7; D not resolved. V lost 5 bases, J lost 2 bases, and 19 bases lay in between. The CDR3 is 16 residues long. Germline assignment: CDR1 LNHDA and CDR2 SQIVND (reference sequence). CDR3 nucleotide sequence: TGTGCCAGTAGTCAACTCCGAGAGAGCACGGCCTACGAGCAGTACTTC. Translated, it gives CASSQLRESTAYEQYF.

The genes are TRBV7-9 and TRBJ2-3; D ambiguous. The CDR3 covers 13 residues. The V end was cut by 6 bases, the J end by 2 bases, with 9 bases between. Germline-derived CDR1 and CDR2 are SEHNR and FQNEAQ (reference sequence). The chain's CDR3 is CASSISPTDTQYF. The CDR3 DNA follows: TGTGCCAGCAGTATCTCTCCCACAGATACGCAGTATTTT.

The V and J genes are TRBV5-4 and TRBJ1-2; TRBD1 might be the D (6 bases). Germline V lookup: CDR1 SGHNT, CDR2 YYREEE (reference sequence). V was trimmed by 1 base and J by 8 bases, leaving 12 bases between them. CDR3 length: 13 amino acids. The CDR3 region is CASSLNRVGGYTF. The CDR3, as DNA: TGTGCCAGCAGCTTGAACAGGGTGGGCGGCTACACCTTC.

V is TRBV25-1 and J is TRBJ2-1; 7 bases are shared with TRBD2. The V and J ends lost 4 bases and 2 bases, in that order; junction bases with no gene match: 5. Germline V gives CDR1 MGHDK, CDR2 SYGVNS. CDR3 length equals 15 residues. CDR3 protein: CASSVTGGTYNEQFF. CDR3 nucleotide sequence: TGTGCCAGCAGTGTAACGGGGGGAACCTACAATGAGCAGTTCTTC.